This TCR beta chain emerged from a study of response to subunit inactivated influenza vaccine. CDR1 is DFQATT and CDR2 is SNEGSKA in the germline V gene (reference sequence). Trimming took off 2 bases at V and 1 base at J, with 14 bases between the two ends. The CDR3 length is 15 residues. Study results and limitations: The authors offered the suggestion that each seasonal influenza vaccination recruits few new T cells.

TCRdb re-derived calls from the RT-PCR reads in MiXCR, one entry per CDR3 protein. The data show under 200,000 distinct CDR3 sequences, under 13% seen once. This clonotype was counted many times. Its antigen is not known. Sequenced here: non-naive T cells sorted from PBMCs, sampled 45 days after vaccination. V is TRBV20-1 and J is TRBJ2-5; perhaps TRBD2 as D (7 bases). This TCR was sampled from a man aged 50 to 59 who received an inactivated influenza vaccine. Here the CDR3 reads CSARSLGGRQETQYF. CDR3 DNA: TGCAGTGCTAGATCACTCGGGGGGCGCCAAGAGACCCAGTACTTC.